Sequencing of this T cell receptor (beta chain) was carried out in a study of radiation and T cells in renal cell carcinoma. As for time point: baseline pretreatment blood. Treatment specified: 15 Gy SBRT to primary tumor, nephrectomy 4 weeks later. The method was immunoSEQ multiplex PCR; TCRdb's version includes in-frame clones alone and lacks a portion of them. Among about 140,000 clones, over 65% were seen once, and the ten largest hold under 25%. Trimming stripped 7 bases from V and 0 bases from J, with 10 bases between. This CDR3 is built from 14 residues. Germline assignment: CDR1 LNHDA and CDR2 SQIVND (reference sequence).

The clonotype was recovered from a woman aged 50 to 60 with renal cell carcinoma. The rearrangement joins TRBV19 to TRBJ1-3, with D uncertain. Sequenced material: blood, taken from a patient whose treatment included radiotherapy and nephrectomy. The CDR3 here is CASNHRGSGNTIYF. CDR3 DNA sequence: TGTGCCAGTAACCATCGAGGCTCTGGAAACACCATATATTTT. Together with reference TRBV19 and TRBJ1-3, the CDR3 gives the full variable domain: DGGITQSPKYLFRKEGQNVTLSCEQNLNHDAMYWYRQDPGQGLRLIYYSQIVNDFQKGDIAEGYSVSREKKESFPLTVTSAQKNPTAFYLCASNHRGSGNTIYFGEGSWLTVV.